This record concerns one T cell receptor beta chain sequence. The target antigen is unknown. The CDR3 length is 15 residues. V gave up 2 bases and J gave up 0 bases; unmatched junction bases: 4. Germline V gene sequence: CDR1 SGHNT, CDR2 YYREEE (reference sequence). The sample is drawn from a study of memory CD4+ T cells and cytomegalovirus serostatus. Background on the study: This sample comes from healthy Belgian adults, roughly nine CMV seropositive, some 22 seronegative.

As handled by the study authors: After removing out-of-frame reads, 2 million to 2.5 million distinct TCRbeta sequences remained. The data were produced by immunoSEQ multiplex PCR, yet TCRdb's version contains in-frame clones alone and is incomplete. For V, J and clone size, that table is used; D and trimming come from the DNA. Of 46,000 or so clones detected, under 80% appear once; the ten largest clones hold approximately 0.98%. Study results and caveats: Each of roughly 65 CMV-associated TCRbeta sequences occurred in one to five individuals.

The sort gate was single viable CD3+CD4+CD8-CD45RO+ cells for memory CD4+ T cells. Donors' CMV status reflects serum IgG against pp150, pp28, p38, p52. The sequencing input was memory CD4+ T cells from blood. This clonotype was sampled from an adult in good health and CMV-seronegative. The chain uses TRBV5-4 and TRBJ2-7; TRBD2 aligns across 8 bases. The DNA of the CDR3 is TGTGCCAGCAGCTTCGCGGGGGGCCCCTCCTACGAGCAGTACTTC. Amino acid sequence: CASSFAGGPSYEQYF.